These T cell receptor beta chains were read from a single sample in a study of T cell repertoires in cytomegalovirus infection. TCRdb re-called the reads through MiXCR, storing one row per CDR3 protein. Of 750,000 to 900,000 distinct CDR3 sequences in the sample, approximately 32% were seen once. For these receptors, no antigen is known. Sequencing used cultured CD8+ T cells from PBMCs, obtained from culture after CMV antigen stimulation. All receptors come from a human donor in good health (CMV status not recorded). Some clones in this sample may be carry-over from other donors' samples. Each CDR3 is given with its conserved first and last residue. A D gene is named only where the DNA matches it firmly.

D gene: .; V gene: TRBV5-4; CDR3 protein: CASSLEPPRVDTQYF
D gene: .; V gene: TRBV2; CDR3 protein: CAGPGGNGYTF
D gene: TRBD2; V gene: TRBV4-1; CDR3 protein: CASSQEPSGTSYEQYF
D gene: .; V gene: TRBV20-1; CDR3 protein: CSPRGQTNNEQFF
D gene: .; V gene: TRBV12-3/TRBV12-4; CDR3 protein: CASSSRGLLNTGELFF
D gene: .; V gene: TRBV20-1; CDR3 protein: CSADREAITLFGQYF
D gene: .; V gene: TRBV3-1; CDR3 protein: CASSQDGYSSYNEQFF
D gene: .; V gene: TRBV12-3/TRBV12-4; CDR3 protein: CASSDPNYGYTF
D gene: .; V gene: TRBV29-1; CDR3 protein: CSVVPGTGELFF
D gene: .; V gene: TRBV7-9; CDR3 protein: CASSTDGGRNEETQYF
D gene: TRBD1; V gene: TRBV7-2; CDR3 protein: CASSLDGRRGQWDTEAFF
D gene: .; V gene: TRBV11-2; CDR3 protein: CASSYGPPEAQHF
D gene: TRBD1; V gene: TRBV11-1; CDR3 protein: CASSSTGESYEQYF
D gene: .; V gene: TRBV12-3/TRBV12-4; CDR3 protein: CASSLALIGGGYEETQYF
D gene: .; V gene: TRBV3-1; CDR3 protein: CASSRDGGEAFF
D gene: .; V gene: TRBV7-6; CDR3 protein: CASSLEGPGDSTDTQYF
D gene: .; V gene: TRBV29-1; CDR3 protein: CSVWRNNEQFF
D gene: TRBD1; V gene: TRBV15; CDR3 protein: CATSGTGGDGYTF
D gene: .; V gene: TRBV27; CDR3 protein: CASSIGGHGQDEQFF